The clone carrying this TCR beta chain was observed a handful of times. The sample comes from a study of T-cell memory formation after mild COVID-19. The CDR3 covers 12 residues. Trimming removed 4 bases from V and 6 bases from J, with 7 bases in between. Germline V CDR1 and CDR2: SGHVS, FQNEAQ. TCRdb ran MiXCR on the 5' RACE reads and lists one entry per CDR3 protein. The sample holds approximately 180,000 distinct CDR3 sequences; 16% are singletons and the top ten take about 2%. This TCR derives from an adult woman who had mild COVID-19 (a few samples of this study predate the infection). Cell type and time point are not known. The genes are TRBV7-8 and TRBJ1-5; no reliable D call. The sequencing sample was made of PBMCs or a T cell subset sorted from them (not recorded which). The CDR3 reads CASSSDPQPQHF. CDR3 nucleotides: TGTGCCAGCAGCTCGGACCCTCAGCCCCAGCATTTT. Variable domain in full (rest from reference TRBV7-8 and TRBJ1-5): GAGVSQSPRYKVAKRGQDVALRCDPISGHVSLFWYQQALGQGPEFLTYFQNEAQLDKSGLPSDRFFAERPEGSVSTLKIQRTQQEDSAVYLCASSSDPQPQHFGDGTRLSIL.